This T cell receptor beta chain was found in a study of shared clonotypes between healthy human individuals. Details on this clone: The target antigen is unknown. Other DNA sequences from this sample encode an identical CDR3 as well.

General study points: Even with large depth, rarefaction showed that sorted-subset sequencing was incomplete.

Naive CD8 cells lacked CD45RO and underwent positive selection for CCR7, leaving out terminally differentiated effector memory CD45RA+ cells. Trimming removed 2 bases from V and 3 bases from J, with 7 bases in between. The CDR3 runs to 12 residues. Germline values: CDR1 GTSNPN, CDR2 SVGIG (reference sequence). In the study's own analysis: ImmunoSEQ output held junction-only sequences without quality scores, so filtering differed. Data came from immunoSEQ multiplex PCR; TCRdb stores just in-frame clones and leaves some out. V, J and clone size are those of that table, while D and trimming were read from the DNA. The sample holds some 2.1 million clones; roughly 95% are singletons and the top ten take about 1.1%.

The clonotype comes from a man aged 18 to 30 in good health. The rearrangement uses TRBV30 and TRBJ1-1; D is uncertain. Source material: naive CD8+ T cells sorted from blood. Written as DNA, the CDR3 is TGTGCCTGGAGTCCTACGTACACTGAAGCTTTCTTT. The encoded protein is CAWSPTYTEAFF.